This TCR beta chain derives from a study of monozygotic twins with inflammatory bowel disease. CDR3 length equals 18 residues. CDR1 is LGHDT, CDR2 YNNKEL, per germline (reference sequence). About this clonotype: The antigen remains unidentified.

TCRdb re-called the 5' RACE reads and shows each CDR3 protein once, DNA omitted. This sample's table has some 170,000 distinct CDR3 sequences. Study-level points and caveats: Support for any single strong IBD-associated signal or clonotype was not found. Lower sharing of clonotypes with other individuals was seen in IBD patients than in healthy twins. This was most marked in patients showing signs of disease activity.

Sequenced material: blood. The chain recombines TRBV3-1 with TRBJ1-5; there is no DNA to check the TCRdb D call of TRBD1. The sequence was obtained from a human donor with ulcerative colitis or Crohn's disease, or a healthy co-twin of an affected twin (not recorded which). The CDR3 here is CASSQGIRQGGSNQPQHF.